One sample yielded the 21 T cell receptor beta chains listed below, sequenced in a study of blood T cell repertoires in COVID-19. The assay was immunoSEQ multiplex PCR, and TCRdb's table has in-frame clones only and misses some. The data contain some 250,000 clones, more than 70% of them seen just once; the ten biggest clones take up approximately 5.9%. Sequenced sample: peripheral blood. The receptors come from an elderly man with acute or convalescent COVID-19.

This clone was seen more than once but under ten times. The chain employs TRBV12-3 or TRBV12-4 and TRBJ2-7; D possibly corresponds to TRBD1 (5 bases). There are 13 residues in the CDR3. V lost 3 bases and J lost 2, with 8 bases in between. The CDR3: CASSFVGAYEQYF. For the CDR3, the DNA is TGTGCCAGCAGTTTTGTAGGGGCCTACGAGCAGTACTTC.

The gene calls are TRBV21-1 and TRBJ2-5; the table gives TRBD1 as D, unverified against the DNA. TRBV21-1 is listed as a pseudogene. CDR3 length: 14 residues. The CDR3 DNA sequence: TGTGCCAGCAGCAAAGATGTAGGGGAAGAGACCCAGTACTTC. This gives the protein CASSKDVGEETQYF.

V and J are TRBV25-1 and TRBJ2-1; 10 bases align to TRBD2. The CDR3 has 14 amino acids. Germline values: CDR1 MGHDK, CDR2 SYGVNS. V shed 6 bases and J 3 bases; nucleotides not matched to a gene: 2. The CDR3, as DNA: TGTGCCAGCAGCTTAGCGGGGGGCTACAATGAGCAGTTCTTC. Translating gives CASSLAGGYNEQFF.

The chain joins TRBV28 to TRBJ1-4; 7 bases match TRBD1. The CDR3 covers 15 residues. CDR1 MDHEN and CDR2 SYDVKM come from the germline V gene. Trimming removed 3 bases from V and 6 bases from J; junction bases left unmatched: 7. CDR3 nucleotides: TGTGCCAGCAGTTTCCAAGGGACAGTATATGAAAAACTGTTTTTT. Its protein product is CASSFQGTVYEKLFF.

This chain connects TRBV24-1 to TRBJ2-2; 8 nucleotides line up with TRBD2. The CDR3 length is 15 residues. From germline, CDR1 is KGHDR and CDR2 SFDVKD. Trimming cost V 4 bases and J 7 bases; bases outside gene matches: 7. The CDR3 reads CATSESSGKGGELFF. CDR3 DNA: TGTGCCACCAGTGAGAGTAGCGGGAAGGGCGGGGAGCTGTTTTTT.

CDR3: CASSPQAGLETQYF. The CDR3 region has the DNA TGTGCCAGCTCCCCCCAAGCGGGACTAGAGACCCAGTACTTC. V usage is TRBV18 and J usage is TRBJ2-5; 7 bases align to TRBD2. J lost 4 bases, V lost 6 bases, and 8 bases had no gene match. CDR1 is KGHSH and CDR2 is LQKENI in the germline V gene. The CDR3 consists of 14 residues.

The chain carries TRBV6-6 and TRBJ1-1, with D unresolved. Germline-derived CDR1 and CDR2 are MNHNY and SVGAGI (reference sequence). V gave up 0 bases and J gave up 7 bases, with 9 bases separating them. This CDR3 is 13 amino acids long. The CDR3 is CASSYSSGGEAFF. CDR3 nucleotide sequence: TGTGCCAGCAGTTACTCCTCTGGCGGTGAAGCTTTCTTT.

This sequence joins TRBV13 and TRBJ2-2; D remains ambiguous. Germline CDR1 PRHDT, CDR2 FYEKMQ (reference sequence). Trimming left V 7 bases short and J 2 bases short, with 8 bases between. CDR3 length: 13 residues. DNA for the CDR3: TGTGCCAGCACCCGTACAAACACCGGGGAGCTGTTTTTT. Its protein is CASTRTNTGELFF.

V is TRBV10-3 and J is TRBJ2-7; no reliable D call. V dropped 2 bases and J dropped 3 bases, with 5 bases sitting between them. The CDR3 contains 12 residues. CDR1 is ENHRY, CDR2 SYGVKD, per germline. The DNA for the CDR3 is TGTGCCATCAGTGAGGAGCTCTACGAGCAGTACTTC. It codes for CAISEELYEQYF.

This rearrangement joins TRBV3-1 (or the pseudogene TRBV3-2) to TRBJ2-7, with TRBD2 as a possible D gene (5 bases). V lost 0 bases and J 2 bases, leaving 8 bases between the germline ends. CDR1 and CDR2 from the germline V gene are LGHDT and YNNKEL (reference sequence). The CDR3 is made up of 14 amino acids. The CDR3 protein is CASSQDGLAYEQYF. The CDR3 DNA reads TGTGCCAGCAGCCAAGACGGACTGGCCTACGAGCAGTACTTC.

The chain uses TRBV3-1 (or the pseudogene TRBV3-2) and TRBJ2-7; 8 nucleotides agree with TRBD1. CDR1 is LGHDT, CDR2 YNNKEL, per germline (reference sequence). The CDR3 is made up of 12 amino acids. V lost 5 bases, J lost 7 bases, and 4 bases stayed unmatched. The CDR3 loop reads CASSDTGGEQYF. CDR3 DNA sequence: TGTGCCAGCAGCGATACAGGGGGTGAGCAGTACTTC.

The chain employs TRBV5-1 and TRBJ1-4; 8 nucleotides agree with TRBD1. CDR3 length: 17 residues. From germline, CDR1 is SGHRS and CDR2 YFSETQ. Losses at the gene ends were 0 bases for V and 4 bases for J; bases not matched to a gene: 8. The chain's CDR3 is CASSLAGGTGFNEKLFF. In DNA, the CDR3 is TGCGCCAGCAGCTTGGCTGGGGGGACAGGTTTTAATGAAAAACTGTTTTTT.

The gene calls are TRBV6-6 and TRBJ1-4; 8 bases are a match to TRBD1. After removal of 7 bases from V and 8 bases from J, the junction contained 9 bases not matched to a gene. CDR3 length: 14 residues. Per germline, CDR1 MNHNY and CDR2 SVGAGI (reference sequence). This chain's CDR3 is CASTSDRGGEKLFF. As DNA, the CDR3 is TGTGCCAGCACCTCCGACAGGGGAGGGGAAAAACTGTTTTTT.

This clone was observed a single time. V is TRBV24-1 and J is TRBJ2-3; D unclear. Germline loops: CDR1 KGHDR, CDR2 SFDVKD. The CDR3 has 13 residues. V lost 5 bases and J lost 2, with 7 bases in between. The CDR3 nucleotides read TGTGCCACCAGTGGGGCAGCCACAGATACGCAGTATTTT. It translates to CATSGAATDTQYF.

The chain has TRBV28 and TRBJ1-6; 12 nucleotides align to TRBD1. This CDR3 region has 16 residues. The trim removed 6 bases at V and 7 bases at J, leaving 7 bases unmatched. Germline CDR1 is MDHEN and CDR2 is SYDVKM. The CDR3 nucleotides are TGTGCCAGCAGGGGACAGGGGGCGCTTGGAAATTCACCCCTCCACTTT. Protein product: CASRGQGALGNSPLHF.

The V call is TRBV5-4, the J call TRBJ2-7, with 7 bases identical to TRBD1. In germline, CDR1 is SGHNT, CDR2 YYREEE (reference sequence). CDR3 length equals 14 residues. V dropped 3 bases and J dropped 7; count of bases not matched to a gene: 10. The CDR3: CASSSNRQGWEQYF. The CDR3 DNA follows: TGTGCCAGCAGCTCTAATCGACAGGGTTGGGAGCAGTACTTC.

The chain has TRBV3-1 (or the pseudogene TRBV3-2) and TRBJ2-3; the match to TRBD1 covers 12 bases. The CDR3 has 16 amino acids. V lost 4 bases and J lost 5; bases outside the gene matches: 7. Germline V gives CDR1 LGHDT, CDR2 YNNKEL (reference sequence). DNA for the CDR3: TGTGCCAGCAGCCCGCCCGGGACAGGGGGCTTAGATACGCAGTATTTT. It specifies CASSPPGTGGLDTQYF.

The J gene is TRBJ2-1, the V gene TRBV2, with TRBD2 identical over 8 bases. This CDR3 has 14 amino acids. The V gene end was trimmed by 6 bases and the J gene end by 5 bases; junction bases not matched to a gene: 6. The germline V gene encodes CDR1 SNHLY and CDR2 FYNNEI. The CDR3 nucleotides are TGTGCCAGCAGACCCACTAGCGGAAACAATGAGCAGTTCTTC. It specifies CASRPTSGNNEQFF.

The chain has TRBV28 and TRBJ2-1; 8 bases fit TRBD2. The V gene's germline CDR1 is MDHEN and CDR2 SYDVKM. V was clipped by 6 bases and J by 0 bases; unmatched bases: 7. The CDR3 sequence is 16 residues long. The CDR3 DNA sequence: TGTGCCAGCAGCCCGGGGGGGAGAAGCTCCTACAATGAGCAGTTCTTC. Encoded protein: CASSPGGRSSYNEQFF.

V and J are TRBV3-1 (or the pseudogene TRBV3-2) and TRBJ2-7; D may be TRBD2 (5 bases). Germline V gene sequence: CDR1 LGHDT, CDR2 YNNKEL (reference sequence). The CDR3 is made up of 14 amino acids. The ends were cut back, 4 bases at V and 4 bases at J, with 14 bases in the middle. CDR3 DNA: TGTGCCAGCAGCCGCGGACGGGGAATGTACGAGCAGTACTTC. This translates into CASSRGRGMYEQYF.

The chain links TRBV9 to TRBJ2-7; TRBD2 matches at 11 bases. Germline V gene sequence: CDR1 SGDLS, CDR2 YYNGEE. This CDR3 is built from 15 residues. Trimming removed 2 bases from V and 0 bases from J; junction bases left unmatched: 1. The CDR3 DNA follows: TGTGCCAGCAGCGTCCTAGCGGGGGGCTCCTACGAGCAGTACTTC. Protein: CASSVLAGGSYEQYF.